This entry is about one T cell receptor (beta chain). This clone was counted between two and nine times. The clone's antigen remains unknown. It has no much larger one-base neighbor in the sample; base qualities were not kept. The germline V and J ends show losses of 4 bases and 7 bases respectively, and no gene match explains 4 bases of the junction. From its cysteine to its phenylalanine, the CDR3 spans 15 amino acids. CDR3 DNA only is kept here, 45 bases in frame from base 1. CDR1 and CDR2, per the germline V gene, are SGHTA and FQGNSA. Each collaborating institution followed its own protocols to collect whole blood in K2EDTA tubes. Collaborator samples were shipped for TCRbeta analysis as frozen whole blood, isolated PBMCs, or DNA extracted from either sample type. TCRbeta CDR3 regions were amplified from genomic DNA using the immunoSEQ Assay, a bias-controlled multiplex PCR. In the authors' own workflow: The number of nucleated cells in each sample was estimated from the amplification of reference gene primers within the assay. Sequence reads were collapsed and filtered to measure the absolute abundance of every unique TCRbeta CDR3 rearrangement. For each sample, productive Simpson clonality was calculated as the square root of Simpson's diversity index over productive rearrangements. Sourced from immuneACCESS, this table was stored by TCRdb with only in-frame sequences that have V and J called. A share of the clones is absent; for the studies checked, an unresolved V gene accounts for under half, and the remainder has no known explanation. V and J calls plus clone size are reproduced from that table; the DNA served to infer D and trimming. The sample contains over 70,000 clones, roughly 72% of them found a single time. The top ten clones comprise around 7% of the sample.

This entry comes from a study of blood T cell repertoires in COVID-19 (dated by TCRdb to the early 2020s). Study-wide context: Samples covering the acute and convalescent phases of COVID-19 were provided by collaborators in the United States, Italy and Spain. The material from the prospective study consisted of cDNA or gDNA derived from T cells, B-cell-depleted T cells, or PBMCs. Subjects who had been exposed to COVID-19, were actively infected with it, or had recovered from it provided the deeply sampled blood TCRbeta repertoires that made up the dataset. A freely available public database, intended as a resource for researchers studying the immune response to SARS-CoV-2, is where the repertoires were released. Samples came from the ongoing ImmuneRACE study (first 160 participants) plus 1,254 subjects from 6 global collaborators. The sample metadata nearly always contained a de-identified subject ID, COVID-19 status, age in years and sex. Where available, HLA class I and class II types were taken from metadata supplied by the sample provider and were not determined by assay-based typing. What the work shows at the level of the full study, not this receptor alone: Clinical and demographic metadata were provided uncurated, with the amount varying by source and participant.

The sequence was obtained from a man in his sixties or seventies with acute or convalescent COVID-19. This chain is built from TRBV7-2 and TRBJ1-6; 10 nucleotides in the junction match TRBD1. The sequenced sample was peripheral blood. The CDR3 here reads CASSSRQGANSPLHF. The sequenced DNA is TGTGCCAGCAGCTCCAGACAGGGGGCCAATTCACCCCTCCACTTT.